These T cell receptor beta chains were read from a single sample in a study of blood T cell repertoires in COVID-19. TCRdb's copy holds only in-frame clones and misses some; the assay was immunoSEQ multiplex PCR. The profile shows about 60,000 clones, around 80% of them singletons. The sequenced material came from peripheral blood. Receptor source: a human donor in a cohort sampled during active COVID-19. Both conserved end residues are part of each CDR3. The D gene is left open where the match is weak. Size tells how often a clone was seen (once, few, many) or the class of an expanded clone, and some rows leave it out.

CDR3 length: 10; V gene: TRBV20-1; J gene: TRBJ1-2; clone size: NA; D gene: NA; CDR3 protein: CSALSYGYTF; CDR3 DNA: TGCAGTGCCCTGAGCTATGGCTACACCTTC
CDR3 length: 16; V gene: TRBV7-9; J gene: TRBJ2-3; clone size: few; D gene: TRBD2; CDR3 protein: CASSSQLASGTDTQYF; CDR3 DNA: TGTGCCAGCAGCTCTCAACTAGCGTCCGGCACAGATACGCAGTATTTT
CDR3 length: 14; V gene: TRBV18; J gene: TRBJ2-7; clone size: NA; D gene: NA; CDR3 protein: CASSPHEGAREQYF; CDR3 DNA: TGTGCCAGCTCACCCCACGAGGGCGCCAGAGAGCAGTACTTC
CDR3 length: 17; V gene: TRBV18; J gene: TRBJ2-7; clone size: few; D gene: NA; CDR3 protein: CASSPRTNQRASYEQYF; CDR3 DNA: TGTGCCAGCTCACCCCGAACGAACCAGAGGGCGTCCTACGAGCAGTACTTC
CDR3 length: 16; V gene: TRBV7-9; J gene: TRBJ1-3; clone size: NA; D gene: TRBD1; CDR3 protein: CASSSGDRGRGNTIYF; CDR3 DNA: TGTGCCAGCAGCTCCGGTGACAGGGGGCGGGGAAACACCATATATTTT
CDR3 length: 12; V gene: TRBV2; J gene: TRBJ1-2; clone size: NA; D gene: NA; CDR3 protein: CASTEAGRGYTF; CDR3 DNA: TGTGCCAGCACCGAGGCGGGGCGAGGCTACACCTTC
CDR3 length: 13; V gene: TRBV10-3; J gene: TRBJ1-6; clone size: once; D gene: NA; CDR3 protein: CAISGQDNSPLHF; CDR3 DNA: TGTGCCATCAGTGGCCAGGATAATTCACCCCTCCACTTT
CDR3 length: 18; V gene: TRBV3-1/TRBV3-2; J gene: TRBJ2-1; clone size: NA; D gene: TRBD2; CDR3 protein: CASSLEEAGKAHYNEQFF; CDR3 DNA: TGTGCCAGCAGCTTAGAAGAAGCGGGAAAAGCGCACTACAATGAGCAGTTCTTC
CDR3 length: 16; V gene: TRBV6-6; J gene: TRBJ2-5; clone size: NA; D gene: TRBD1; CDR3 protein: CASSYSGTGGRETQYF; CDR3 DNA: TGTGCCAGCAGTTACTCCGGGACAGGGGGCAGAGAGACCCAGTACTTC
CDR3 length: 15; V gene: TRBV5-6; J gene: TRBJ1-2; clone size: NA; D gene: NA; CDR3 protein: CASSPEAGGYYGYTF; CDR3 DNA: TGTGCCAGCAGCCCAGAGGCGGGGGGGTACTATGGCTACACCTTC
CDR3 length: 14; V gene: TRBV5-1; J gene: TRBJ2-7; clone size: NA; D gene: TRBD1; CDR3 protein: CASSLGGVGYEQYF; CDR3 DNA: TGCGCCAGCAGCTTAGGGGGCGTAGGCTACGAGCAGTACTTC
CDR3 length: 15; V gene: TRBV6-2/TRBV6-3; J gene: TRBJ2-1; clone size: NA; D gene: NA; CDR3 protein: CASSYFAGPNNEQFF; CDR3 DNA: TGTGCCAGCAGTTACTTCGCGGGGCCTAACAATGAGCAGTTCTTC
CDR3 length: 13; V gene: TRBV5-1; J gene: TRBJ1-2; clone size: NA; D gene: TRBD1; CDR3 protein: CASSQGQGDGYTF; CDR3 DNA: TGCGCCAGCAGCCAAGGACAGGGGGATGGCTACACCTTC
CDR3 length: 13; V gene: TRBV11-2; J gene: TRBJ2-3; clone size: few; D gene: TRBD2; CDR3 protein: CASSLALLAEQYF; CDR3 DNA: TGTGCCAGCAGCTTAGCTCTGCTAGCGGAACAGTATTTT
CDR3 length: 15; V gene: TRBV9; J gene: TRBJ2-7; clone size: NA; D gene: NA; CDR3 protein: CASSVEGAPNYEQYF; CDR3 DNA: TGTGCCAGCAGCGTAGAAGGAGCGCCCAACTACGAGCAGTACTTC
CDR3 length: 15; V gene: TRBV21-1; J gene: TRBJ1-4; clone size: NA; D gene: NA; CDR3 protein: CASCNRDSFNEKLFF; CDR3 DNA: TGTGCCAGCTGCAACCGGGACAGTTTCAATGAAAAACTGTTTTTT
CDR3 length: 16; V gene: TRBV18; J gene: TRBJ2-3; clone size: few; D gene: NA; CDR3 protein: CASSQRTGTSTDTQYF; CDR3 DNA: TGTGCCAGCTCACAAAGGACGGGAACCAGCACAGATACGCAGTATTTT
CDR3 length: 15; V gene: TRBV6-6; J gene: TRBJ1-1; clone size: NA; D gene: NA; CDR3 protein: CASSYSSGFGTEAFF; CDR3 DNA: TGTGCCAGCAGTTACTCTTCGGGGTTTGGCACTGAAGCTTTCTTT
CDR3 length: 16; V gene: TRBV9; J gene: TRBJ2-2; clone size: NA; D gene: NA; CDR3 protein: CASSVGVSAKTGELFF; CDR3 DNA: TGTGCCAGCAGCGTAGGCGTTAGCGCGAAAACCGGGGAGCTGTTTTTT
CDR3 length: 13; V gene: TRBV3-1/TRBV3-2; J gene: TRBJ1-6; clone size: few; D gene: NA; CDR3 protein: CASSQDRGLPLHF; CDR3 DNA: TGTGCCAGCAGCCAAGACAGGGGCCTACCCCTCCACTTT
CDR3 length: 11; V gene: TRBV11-1; J gene: TRBJ2-1; clone size: few; D gene: NA; CDR3 protein: CASSTTRVQFF; CDR3 DNA: TGTGCCAGCAGCACTACTAGGGTGCAGTTCTTC
CDR3 length: 15; V gene: TRBV10-3; J gene: TRBJ1-3; clone size: once; D gene: NA; CDR3 protein: CAISETGSSGNTIYF; CDR3 DNA: TGTGCCATCAGTGAGACAGGGAGCTCTGGAAACACCATATATTTT
CDR3 length: 17; V gene: TRBV2; J gene: TRBJ2-7; clone size: once; D gene: TRBD1; CDR3 protein: CASSEAPGTGGGREQYF; CDR3 DNA: TGTGCCAGCAGTGAAGCGCCGGGGACAGGGGGCGGGAGGGAGCAGTACTTC
CDR3 length: 12; V gene: TRBV6-1; J gene: TRBJ2-7; clone size: NA; D gene: NA; CDR3 protein: CASSEHSYEQYF; CDR3 DNA: TGTGCCAGCAGTGAACACTCCTACGAGCAGTACTTC
CDR3 length: 16; V gene: TRBV6-4; J gene: TRBJ2-3; clone size: NA; D gene: NA; CDR3 protein: CASRYREKVGPDTQYF; CDR3 DNA: TGTGCCAGCCGATACAGGGAGAAGGTGGGGCCAGATACGCAGTATTTT
CDR3 length: 13; V gene: TRBV18; J gene: TRBJ1-5; clone size: NA; D gene: NA; CDR3 protein: CASSGGSNQPQHF; CDR3 DNA: TGTGCCAGCTCTGGAGGCAGCAATCAGCCCCAGCATTTT
CDR3 length: 16; V gene: TRBV10-3; J gene: TRBJ2-2; clone size: NA; D gene: TRBD1; CDR3 protein: CAIREPGQGLSGELFF; CDR3 DNA: TGTGCCATCAGAGAGCCGGGACAGGGGTTGTCCGGGGAGCTGTTTTTT
CDR3 length: 16; V gene: TRBV4-1; J gene: TRBJ1-5; clone size: NA; D gene: NA; CDR3 protein: CASSQGYNSLNQPQHF; CDR3 DNA: TGCGCCAGCAGCCAAGGGTATAACAGCCTAAATCAGCCCCAGCATTTT
CDR3 length: 15; V gene: TRBV18; J gene: TRBJ2-7; clone size: NA; D gene: TRBD2; CDR3 protein: CASSPGLAGEYEQYF; CDR3 DNA: TGTGCCAGCTCACCCGGACTAGCGGGGGAGTACGAGCAGTACTTC
CDR3 length: 16; V gene: TRBV5-1; J gene: TRBJ1-4; clone size: NA; D gene: NA; CDR3 protein: CASSGGPATTNEKLFF; CDR3 DNA: TGCGCCAGCAGCGGAGGTCCTGCAACAACTAATGAAAAACTGTTTTTT
CDR3 length: 14; V gene: TRBV5-4; J gene: TRBJ2-3; clone size: NA; D gene: TRBD2; CDR3 protein: CASSRGGLSDTQYF; CDR3 DNA: TGTGCCAGCAGCCGGGGGGGACTCTCAGATACGCAGTATTTT
CDR3 length: 15; V gene: TRBV11-2; J gene: TRBJ2-7; clone size: NA; D gene: TRBD1; CDR3 protein: CASSSSDRGDREQYF; CDR3 DNA: TGTGCCAGCAGCTCCTCCGACAGGGGGGACCGCGAGCAGTACTTC
CDR3 length: 15; V gene: TRBV7-9; J gene: TRBJ1-3; clone size: NA; D gene: NA; CDR3 protein: CASSQGSSSGNTIYF; CDR3 DNA: TGTGCCAGCAGTCAAGGTAGCAGCTCTGGAAACACCATATATTTT
CDR3 length: 16; V gene: TRBV5-6; J gene: TRBJ2-3; clone size: NA; D gene: TRBD2; CDR3 protein: CASSSPGGGSTDTQYF; CDR3 DNA: TGTGCCAGCAGCTCCCCCGGCGGGGGGAGCACAGATACGCAGTATTTT
CDR3 length: 14; V gene: TRBV5-1; J gene: TRBJ2-1; clone size: NA; D gene: NA; CDR3 protein: CASSLNGGGNEQFF; CDR3 DNA: TGCGCCAGCAGCTTGAACGGGGGAGGTAATGAGCAGTTCTTC
CDR3 length: 13; V gene: TRBV7-2; J gene: TRBJ2-5; clone size: NA; D gene: TRBD1; CDR3 protein: CASSKNRGETQYF; CDR3 DNA: TGTGCCAGCAGTAAAAACAGGGGAGAGACCCAGTACTTC
CDR3 length: 14; V gene: TRBV18; J gene: TRBJ2-1; clone size: NA; D gene: NA; CDR3 protein: CASSPLPGYNEQFF; CDR3 DNA: TGTGCCAGCTCACCACTGCCGGGCTACAATGAGCAGTTCTTC
CDR3 length: 16; V gene: TRBV6-4; J gene: TRBJ1-5; clone size: NA; D gene: TRBD1; CDR3 protein: CASHSVGTDSNQPQHF; CDR3 DNA: TGTGCCAGTCATAGTGTCGGGACAGATAGCAATCAGCCCCAGCATTTT
CDR3 length: 12; V gene: TRBV29-1; J gene: TRBJ1-2; clone size: once; D gene: NA; CDR3 protein: CSVLGEGVGYTF; CDR3 DNA: TGCAGCGTCCTGGGTGAGGGAGTAGGCTACACCTTC
CDR3 length: 16; V gene: TRBV5-1; J gene: TRBJ1-1; clone size: NA; D gene: NA; CDR3 protein: CASSLINPGELTEAFF; CDR3 DNA: TGCGCCAGCAGCTTGATCAACCCAGGGGAACTTACTGAAGCTTTCTTT
CDR3 length: 13; V gene: TRBV19; J gene: TRBJ2-1; clone size: NA; D gene: NA; CDR3 protein: CASSIGAGNEQFF; CDR3 DNA: TGTGCCAGTAGTATAGGGGCAGGGAATGAGCAGTTCTTC
CDR3 length: 14; V gene: TRBV6-5; J gene: TRBJ1-1; clone size: NA; D gene: NA; CDR3 protein: CASRTGTPNTEAFF; CDR3 DNA: TGTGCCAGCAGGACCGGGACACCGAACACTGAAGCTTTCTTT
CDR3 length: 15; V gene: TRBV19; J gene: TRBJ1-5; clone size: few; D gene: TRBD1; CDR3 protein: CASSIAGQINQPQHF; CDR3 DNA: TGTGCCAGTAGTATAGCGGGACAGATCAATCAGCCCCAGCATTTT